Listed below are T cell receptor beta chains from one sample, sequenced in a study of CD8 T cells in Susac syndrome. TCRdb processed the immunoSEQ multiplex PCR reads anew with MiXCR; each CDR3 protein has one entry. The sample includes a few hundred thousand distinct CDR3 sequences, about 90% seen only once; the top ten take around 0.15%. Source material: CD8+ T cells from PBMCs. These receptors were taken from a human donor with multiple sclerosis. CDR3s leave out the opening cysteine and the closing phenylalanine or tryptophan. Each record gives: V gene, CDR3 protein.

v_call: TRBV29-1; cdr3_aa: SVEEGAGAYNEQF
v_call: TRBV11-3; cdr3_aa: ASSADRGRTDTQY
v_call: TRBV3-1; cdr3_aa: ASSQDGGTSGRVPEQF
v_call: TRBV7-2; cdr3_aa: ASSSLFANEQY
v_call: TRBV20-1; cdr3_aa: SATGTSGFSYEQY
v_call: TRBV6-6; cdr3_aa: ASSLQGGSQPQH
v_call: TRBV24-1; cdr3_aa: ATRQEGPYNEQF
v_call: TRBV3-1; cdr3_aa: ASSQDLEGLQAYEQY
v_call: TRBV5-6; cdr3_aa: ASSLPNYGYT
v_call: TRBV7-2; cdr3_aa: ASSPRGSEQY
v_call: TRBV6-6; cdr3_aa: ASSQPTGTGNTIY
v_call: TRBV6-2/TRBV6-3; cdr3_aa: ASSSSGTGLEQY
v_call: TRBV7-9; cdr3_aa: ASSSSGSVYGYT
v_call: TRBV6-5; cdr3_aa: ASSPTGLGAYEQY
v_call: TRBV16; cdr3_aa: ASSQTGVTEAF
v_call: TRBV7-3; cdr3_aa: ASSLWGQPQETQY
v_call: TRBV7-9; cdr3_aa: ASSRPEGTQY
v_call: TRBV25-1; cdr3_aa: ASSEYGGDPHEQY
v_call: TRBV6-6; cdr3_aa: ASRSDRDVTEAF
v_call: TRBV7-9; cdr3_aa: ATREAPNTEAF
v_call: TRBV6-2/TRBV6-3; cdr3_aa: ASSQEFWDGTYEQY
v_call: TRBV30; cdr3_aa: AWSGYVPGIYTGELF
v_call: TRBV6-5; cdr3_aa: ASRRRGYYEQY
v_call: TRBV9; cdr3_aa: ASSVVGQALYNEQF
v_call: TRBV9; cdr3_aa: ASSARTGGPGELF
v_call: TRBV6-5; cdr3_aa: ASSYSGTGTYEQY
v_call: TRBV15; cdr3_aa: PTSRTVGSGTSTDTQY
v_call: TRBV20-1; cdr3_aa: SAPQDNEQF
v_call: TRBV27; cdr3_aa: ASSFGRGAEKLF